These 19 T cell receptor beta chains share one sample of origin, sequenced in a study of control samples from healthy donors and cancer patients (dated by TCRdb to the early 2020s). Receptor libraries were prepared by the immunoSEQ multiplex PCR assay. This immuneACCESS table, as held by TCRdb, lists in-frame sequences with V and J called but not all clones. Of the missing ones, under half trace to an unresolved V gene in checked studies; the others have no known cause. The sample table lists 110,000 to 150,000 clones, about 89% of them with a count of one. The ten largest make up approximately 7% of the sample. What was sequenced was blood. The origin of the receptors is a man aged 18-30 years in good health.

This clone was seen only once. The chain links TRBV5-5 to TRBJ2-3; tentative D call: TRBD1 (6 bases). Germline V gene sequence: CDR1 SGHKS, CDR2 YYEKEE (reference sequence). The CDR3 is 13 residues long. V was pared by 2 bases and J by 4 bases, with 8 bases between. The CDR3 region is CASSLEGADTQYF. In DNA form, the CDR3 reads TGTGCCAGCAGCTTAGAGGGGGCAGATACGCAGTATTTT.

In its sample, this clone was seen once. This chain links TRBV4-1 with TRBJ2-1, with 8 bases identical to TRBD2. Germline V gene sequence: CDR1 MGHRA, CDR2 YSYEKL. After removal of 7 bases from V and 4 bases from J, the junction contained 6 bases not matched to a gene. CDR3 length: 14 amino acids. This CDR3 is CASTIAGSYNEQFF. The CDR3 DNA reads TGCGCCAGCACAATAGCGGGGAGTTACAATGAGCAGTTCTTC.

The chain combines TRBV3-1 (or the pseudogene TRBV3-2) with TRBJ1-5; no firm D call. Germline values: CDR1 LGHDT, CDR2 YNNKEL (reference sequence). With 1 base removed from V and 8 bases from J, the gap between germline ends came to 21 bases. The CDR3 spans 17 residues. As DNA, the CDR3 is TGTGCCAGCAGCCAAGGCCTCGGGTCTATCCAGAGGAAGCCCCAGCATTTT. Its translation: CASSQGLGSIQRKPQHF.

This clone was seen a single time. The chain has TRBV21-1 and TRBJ1-6; TRBD1, the table's D call, lacks a check against the DNA. TRBV21-1 is labeled a pseudogene. This CDR3 comprises 13 residues. The CDR3 DNA is TGTGCCAGCAGCAAAGGTCAGAATTCACCCCTCCACTTT. Translated, it gives CASSKGQNSPLHF.

The chain links TRBV24-1 to TRBJ1-5; D might be TRBD1 (5 bases). The CDR3 runs 15 residues. Between the trimmed V and J ends, which lost 0 bases and 3 bases, there was a span of 8 bases. Germline CDR1 and CDR2: KGHDR and SFDVKD. The CDR3 loop is CATSDLKGHNQPQHF. Here the CDR3 DNA reads TGTGCCACCAGTGATTTGAAGGGGCACAATCAGCCCCAGCATTTT.

The rearrangement links TRBV10-3 to TRBJ1-6; D possibly corresponds to TRBD1 (5 bases). Trimming took 2 bases from V and 8 from J, leaving 16 bases between them. The CDR3 sequence is 16 residues long. The germline CDR1 and CDR2 sequences are ENHRY and SYGVKD. The CDR3 here is CAISEGQGEIDSPLHF. CDR3 sequence (DNA): TGTGCCATCAGTGAGGGGCAGGGTGAGATTGATTCACCCCTCCACTTT.

The rearrangement links TRBV6-1 to TRBJ2-7, with 7 bases matching TRBD1. After removal of 1 base from V and 4 bases from J, the junction contained 4 bases not matched to a gene. The germline CDR1 and CDR2 sequences are MNHNS and SASEGT. This CDR3 is 14 amino acids long. The CDR3 bases are TGTGCCAGCAGTGAAGGAAGGGGGCGATACGAGCAGTACTTC. Translation: CASSEGRGRYEQYF.

The V and J genes are TRBV11-2 and TRBJ2-4; 9 bases line up with TRBD1. The CDR3 has 14 amino acids. Germline trimming cut 6 bases from V and 5 bases from J; bases unmatched to any gene: 5. The germline gives CDR1 SGHAT, CDR2 FQNNGV. The CDR3 reads CASSYTGGENIQYF. In nucleotides, the CDR3 is TGTGCCAGCAGTTACACAGGGGGCGAAAACATTCAGTACTTC.

The chain combines TRBV19 with TRBJ1-2; maybe TRBD1 (6 bases). V lost 5 bases and J 6 bases, leaving 13 bases between the germline ends. The germline V gene encodes CDR1 LNHDA and CDR2 SQIVND (reference sequence). The CDR3 length is 13 residues. The CDR3 region is CASSALRDNGYTF. As DNA, the CDR3 is TGTGCCAGTAGTGCCCTCAGGGACAATGGCTACACCTTC.

The gene calls are TRBV18 and TRBJ2-4, with D maybe TRBD1 (5 bases). Trimming cost V 1 base and J 0 bases, with 16 bases left between them. Per germline, CDR1 KGHSH and CDR2 LQKENI. The CDR3 sequence is 18 residues long. This chain's CDR3 is CASSPRTNLHLAKNIQYF. CDR3 coding DNA: TGTGCCAGCTCACCACGGACAAATTTACACTTAGCCAAAAACATTCAGTACTTC.

The chain employs TRBV11-3 and TRBJ2-1, with TRBD2 as a possible D gene (5 bases). The CDR3 is 13 residues long. Looked up from germline, CDR1 is SGHNT and CDR2 is YENEEA. Trimming took off 3 bases at V and 8 bases at J, with 11 bases between the two ends. The CDR3 is CASSFEREDEQFF. Here the CDR3 DNA reads TGTGCCAGCAGCTTCGAGAGGGAAGATGAGCAGTTCTTC.

The chain recombines TRBV25-1 with TRBJ2-2; D remains ambiguous. The V end was cut by 4 bases, the J end by 3 bases, with 6 bases between. From germline, CDR1 is MGHDK and CDR2 SYGVNS. The CDR3 is made up of 13 amino acids. CDR3 DNA: TGTGCCAGCAGTGGCCGGGACACCGGGGAGCTGTTTTTT. Translating it yields CASSGRDTGELFF.

Only a few counts were recorded for this clone. The rearrangement links TRBV5-4 to TRBJ1-2; D is unresolved. Trimming took off 0 bases at V and 7 bases at J, with 13 bases between the two ends. This CDR3 has 14 amino acids. CDR1 SGHNT and CDR2 YYREEE come from the germline V gene (reference sequence). DNA for the CDR3: TGTGCCAGCAGCTTGGCTGCCGTTCTGGGTGGCTACACCTTC. It specifies CASSLAAVLGGYTF.

The chain employs TRBV2 and TRBJ2-1; D remains unclear. Looked up from germline, CDR1 is SNHLY and CDR2 is FYNNEI. This CDR3 has 13 amino acids. V lost 3 bases and J 1 base, leaving 4 bases between the germline ends. CDR3 sequence: CASSDGSYNEQFF. For the CDR3, the DNA is TGTGCCAGCAGTGATGGGTCCTACAATGAGCAGTTCTTC. Together with reference TRBV2 and TRBJ2-1, the CDR3 gives the full variable domain: EPEVTQTPSHQVTQMGQEVILRCVPISNHLYFYWYRQILGQKVEFLVSFYNNEISEKSEIFDDQFSVERPDGSNFTLKIRSTKLEDSAMYFCASSDGSYNEQFFGPGTRLTVL.

The J gene is TRBJ1-5, the V gene TRBV6-2 or TRBV6-3; no clear D gene. Germline V gene sequence: CDR1 MNHEY, CDR2 SVGEGT. The germline V and J ends were trimmed by 5 bases and 2 bases, with 13 bases remaining between them. The CDR3 is 15 residues long. The CDR3 DNA is TGTGCCAGCAGTCCAGTAGGAGTCGGCAATCAGCCCCAGCATTTT. It yields the protein CASSPVGVGNQPQHF.

In its sample, this clone was seen a few times. This chain uses TRBV30 with TRBJ2-1, with 8 bases lining up with TRBD2. The CDR3 runs 15 residues. CDR1 and CDR2 from the germline V gene are GTSNPN and SVGIG (reference sequence). The V segment lost 2 bases and the J segment 2 bases; nucleotides outside the gene matches: 5. DNA for the CDR3: TGTGCCTGGAGTTACGGGGGGGCCGCCTACAATGAGCAGTTCTTC. Protein product: CAWSYGGAAYNEQFF.

This chain links TRBV12-3 or TRBV12-4 with TRBJ1-5; TRBD1 is a possible D gene (5 bases). The CDR3 extends over 13 amino acids. Between the trimmed V and J ends, which lost 6 bases and 0 bases, there was a span of 6 bases. This chain's CDR3 is CASRQGSNQPQHF. For the CDR3, the DNA is TGTGCCAGCAGGCAGGGTAGCAATCAGCCCCAGCATTTT.

The chain recombines TRBV12-3 or TRBV12-4 with TRBJ2-7; TRBD1 matches 7 bases. Losses at the gene ends were 3 bases for V and 2 bases for J; bases not matched to a gene: 1. This CDR3 has 13 amino acids. The CDR3 DNA sequence: TGTGCCAGCAGTTTGGGACAGCCCTACGAGCAGTACTTC. The encoded protein is CASSLGQPYEQYF.

This sequence joins TRBV30 and TRBJ2-6; D is ambiguous. The germline V gene has CDR1 GTSNPN and CDR2 SVGIG (reference sequence). V lost 3 bases and J 4 bases, leaving 4 bases between the germline ends. The CDR3 has 12 amino acids. The CDR3 DNA reads TGTGCCTGGAGCTCGGGGGCCAACGTCCTGACTTTC. Its protein is CAWSSGANVLTF.